This passage covers 13 T cell receptor beta chains from one sample sequenced in a study of graft-versus-host responses after intestinal transplantation. These receptors' targets are unknown. The data were produced by immunoSEQ multiplex PCR, yet TCRdb's version contains in-frame clones alone and is incomplete. The table records about 59,000 clones, 90% to 95% of them present only once. The input for sequencing was unstimulated CD4+ T cells sorted from spleen or lymph node cells, taken before transplant. Receptors were obtained from a human donor who was the organ donor for an intestinal transplant.

V usage is TRBV7-2 and J usage is TRBJ2-3, with 10 positions matching TRBD2. The CDR3 covers 13 residues. J lost 13 bases, V lost 2 bases, and 6 bases had no gene match. Germline V gives CDR1 SGHTA, CDR2 FQGNSA. This chain's CDR3 is CASSLQRGGLKYF. CDR3 nucleotide sequence: TGTGCCAGCAGCTTACAGCGGGGGGGCCTTAAGTATTTT.

This sequence joins TRBV5-6 and TRBJ2-5; no clear D gene. The V end was cut by 1 base, the J end by 5 bases, with 21 bases between. The CDR3 contains 17 residues. Germline assignment: CDR1 SGHDT and CDR2 YYEEEE. This CDR3 reads CASSLYLPTAPSETQYF. CDR3 DNA sequence: TGTGCCAGCAGCTTGTACCTTCCGACGGCCCCGTCTGAGACCCAGTACTTC.

The chain carries TRBV18 and TRBJ1-2; no clear D. The CDR3 loop spans 13 amino acids. CDR1 is KGHSH and CDR2 is LQKENI in the germline V gene. Trimming took off 3 bases at V and 4 bases at J, with 9 bases between the two ends. The CDR3 bases are TGTGCCAGCTCACCCCGGGAGGTCTATGGCTACACCTTC. This gives the protein CASSPREVYGYTF.

For this clone: Additional DNA sequences in this sample encode the identical CDR3. V is TRBV11-2 and J is TRBJ2-7; possible D gene TRBD1, 6 bases. The length of the CDR3 is 14 residues. Trimming stripped 0 bases from V and 2 bases from J, with 8 bases between. The germline V gene encodes CDR1 SGHAT and CDR2 FQNNGV. This CDR3 is CASSLDRGPYEQYF. In DNA, the CDR3 is TGTGCCAGCAGCTTAGACAGGGGACCCTACGAGCAGTACTTC.

As for this clone: Other DNA sequences of this sample code for an identical CDR3. The DNA of the CDR3 is TGTGCCAGCAGCTTAGTCTTTGGGGAGGGGCATAATTCACCCCTCCACTTT. It yields the protein CASSLVFGEGHNSPLHF. The J gene is TRBJ1-6, the V gene TRBV7-9, with D perhaps matching TRBD1 (5 bases). CDR3 length: 17 residues. CDR1 and CDR2 (germline): SEHNR, FQNEAQ (reference sequence). The V end was cut by 1 base, the J end by 5 bases, with 15 bases between.

CDR3: CASSLTGGKETQYF. The CDR3 DNA is TGTGCCAGCAGTTTGACAGGGGGCAAAGAGACCCAGTACTTC. The gene calls are TRBV6-5 and TRBJ2-5, with 10 bases fitting TRBD1. Germline V lookup: CDR1 MNHEY, CDR2 SVGAGI. The CDR3 totals 14 residues. The trim removed 4 bases at V and 3 bases at J, leaving 2 bases unmatched.

The V gene is TRBV11-2, the J gene TRBJ2-3; D possibly corresponds to TRBD2 (5 bases). Germline V lookup: CDR1 SGHAT, CDR2 FQNNGV. The CDR3 runs to 14 residues. Trimming cost V 1 base and J 0 bases, with 5 bases left between them. The CDR3 is CASSLGTSTDTQYF. CDR3 nucleotide sequence: TGTGCCAGCAGCTTAGGGACTAGCACAGATACGCAGTATTTT. The variable domain in full, completed from reference TRBV11-2 and TRBJ2-3, reads EAGVAQSPRYKIIEKRQSVAFWCNPISGHATLYWYQQILGQGPKLLIQFQNNGVVDDSQLPKDRFSAERLKGVDSTLKIQPAKLEDSAVYLCASSLGTSTDTQYFGPGTRLTVL.

The rearrangement joins TRBV7-8 to TRBJ2-1; D unresolved. This CDR3 contains 11 residues. Germline V CDR1 and CDR2: SGHVS, FQNEAQ. The V and J ends lost 3 bases and 7 bases respectively, with 4 bases between them. Here the CDR3 DNA reads TGTGCCAGCAGCTTCAGGAATGAGCAGTTCTTC. It codes for CASSFRNEQFF.

The rearrangement joins TRBV19 to TRBJ1-2; possibly TRBD1 for D (5 bases). V lost 4 bases to trimming and J lost 8 bases, with 14 bases between them. Germline V gene data show CDR1 as LNHDA and CDR2 as SQIVND (reference sequence). The CDR3 is 13 residues long. The CDR3 nucleotides are TGTGCCAGTAGTAACGATGGGACTGAGGGCTACACCTTC. As protein: CASSNDGTEGYTF.

The chain employs TRBV20-1 and TRBJ1-6; TRBD1 matches at 8 bases. CDR1 and CDR2 from the germline V gene are DFQATT and SNEGSKA (reference sequence). The CDR3 covers 11 residues. The ends lost 5 bases at V and 16 bases at J; junction bases unmatched: 7. The CDR3 coding sequence is TGCAGTGCTGCCCGCCAGGGGGCTCTCCACTTT. Protein sequence: CSAARQGALHF.

This chain joins TRBV10-3 and TRBJ2-1, with 7 bases matching TRBD2. The CDR3 loop spans 15 amino acids. V was pared by 4 bases and J by 0 bases, with 3 bases of the junction left unmatched. The germline V gene encodes CDR1 ENHRY and CDR2 SYGVKD. The CDR3 loop is CAISGAGLSYNEQFF. In nucleotides, the CDR3 is TGTGCCATCAGTGGAGCGGGGCTCTCCTACAATGAGCAGTTCTTC.

This chain connects TRBV29-1 to TRBJ2-5; D is perhaps TRBD2 (7 bases). Germline V gene data show CDR1 as SQVTM and CDR2 as ANQGSEA. This CDR3 has 14 amino acids. The germline V and J ends were trimmed by 3 bases and 5 bases, with 16 bases remaining between them. CDR3 sequence: CSVDEGEGGETQYF. In nucleotides, the CDR3 is TGCAGCGTTGATGAGGGGGAGGGGGGGGAGACCCAGTACTTC. Together with reference TRBV29-1 and TRBJ2-5, the CDR3 gives the full variable domain: SAVISQKPSRDICQRGTSLTIQCQVDSQVTMMFWYRQQPGQSLTLIATANQGSEATYESGFVIDKFPISRPNLTFSTLTVSNMSPEDSSIYLCSVDEGEGGETQYFGPGTRLLVL.

V and J are TRBV11-2 and TRBJ2-6; D unclear. This CDR3 spans 14 amino acids. V gave up 4 bases and J gave up 1 base, with 5 bases separating them. Germline V CDR1 and CDR2: SGHAT, FQNNGV. The CDR3 coding sequence is TGTGCCAGCAGCTCAAGGTCTGGGGCCAACGTCCTGACTTTC. It translates to CASSSRSGANVLTF.